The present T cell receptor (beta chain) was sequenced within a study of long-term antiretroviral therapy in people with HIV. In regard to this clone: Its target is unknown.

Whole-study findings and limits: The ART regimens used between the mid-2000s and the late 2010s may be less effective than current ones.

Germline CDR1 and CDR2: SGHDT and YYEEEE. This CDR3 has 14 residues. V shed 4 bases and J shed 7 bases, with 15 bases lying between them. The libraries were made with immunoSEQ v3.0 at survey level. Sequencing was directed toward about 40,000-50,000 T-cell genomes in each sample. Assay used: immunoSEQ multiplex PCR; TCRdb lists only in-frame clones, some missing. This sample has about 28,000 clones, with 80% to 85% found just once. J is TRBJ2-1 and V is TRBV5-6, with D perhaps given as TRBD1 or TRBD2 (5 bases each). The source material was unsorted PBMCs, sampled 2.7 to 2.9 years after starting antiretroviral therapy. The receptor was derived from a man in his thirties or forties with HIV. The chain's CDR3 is CASSVGRDVNEQFF. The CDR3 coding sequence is TGTGCCAGCAGCGTAGGCCGGGACGTTAATGAGCAGTTCTTC.